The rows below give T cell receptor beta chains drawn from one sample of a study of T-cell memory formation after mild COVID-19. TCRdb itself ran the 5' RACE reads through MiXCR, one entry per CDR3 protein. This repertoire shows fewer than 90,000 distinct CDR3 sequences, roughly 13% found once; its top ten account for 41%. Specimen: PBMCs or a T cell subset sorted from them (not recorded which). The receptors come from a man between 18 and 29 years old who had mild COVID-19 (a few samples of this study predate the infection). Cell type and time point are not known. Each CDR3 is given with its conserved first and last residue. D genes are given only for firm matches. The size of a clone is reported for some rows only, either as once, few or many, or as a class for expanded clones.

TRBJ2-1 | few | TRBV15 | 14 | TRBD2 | CATTREGPYNEQFF | TGTGCCACTACCCGGGAGGGGCCCTACAATGAGCAGTTCTTC
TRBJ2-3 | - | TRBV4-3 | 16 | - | CASSQVGQGLADTQYF | TGCGCCAGCAGCCAAGTGGGGCAGGGATTGGCAGATACGCAGTATTTT
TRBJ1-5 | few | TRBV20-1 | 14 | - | CSAGTPSGNQPQHF | TGCAGTGCCGGGACTCCGTCCGGCAATCAGCCCCAGCATTTT
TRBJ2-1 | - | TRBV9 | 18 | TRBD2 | CASSVGASGGAFYNEQFF | TGTGCCAGCAGCGTAGGTGCTAGCGGGGGGGCTTTCTACAATGAGCAGTTCTTC
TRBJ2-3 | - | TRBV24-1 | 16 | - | CATSDLQGLSTDTQYF | TGTGCCACCAGTGATTTGCAGGGGCTAAGCACAGATACGCAGTATTTT
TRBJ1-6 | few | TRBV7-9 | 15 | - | CASSPSWGANSPLHF | TGTGCCAGCAGCCCCAGTTGGGGGGCTAATTCACCCCTCCACTTT
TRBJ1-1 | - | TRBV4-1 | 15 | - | CASSQVRGRDTEAFF | TGCGCCAGCAGCCAAGTCCGGGGTCGGGATACTGAAGCTTTCTTT
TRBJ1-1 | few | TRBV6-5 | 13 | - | CASSYASGGEAFF | TGTGCCAGCAGTTACGCTTCGGGGGGTGAAGCTTTCTTT
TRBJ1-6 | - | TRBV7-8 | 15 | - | CASSLAVRVNSPLHF | TGTGCCAGCAGCTTAGCGGTCAGAGTTAATTCACCCCTCCACTTT
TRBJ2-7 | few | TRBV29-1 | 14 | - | CSVAGPAVGVEQYF | TGCAGCGTTGCGGGGCCAGCGGTAGGGGTGGAGCAGTACTTC
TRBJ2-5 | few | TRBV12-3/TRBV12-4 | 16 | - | CASSTPREGPQETQYF | TGTGCCAGCAGTACCCCTCGAGAGGGTCCCCAAGAGACCCAGTACTTC
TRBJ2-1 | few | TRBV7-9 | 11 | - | CASSFTGEQFF | TGTGCCAGCAGCTTCACAGGAGAGCAGTTCTTC
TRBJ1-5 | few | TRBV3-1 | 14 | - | CASSQDGPYQPQHF | TGTGCCAGCAGCCAAGATGGGCCCTATCAGCCCCAGCATTTT
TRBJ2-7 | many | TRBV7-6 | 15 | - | CASSLSSASSYEQYF | TGTGCCAGCAGCTTAAGTAGCGCAAGCTCCTACGAGCAGTACTTC
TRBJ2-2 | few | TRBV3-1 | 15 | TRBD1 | CASSPRQGQAGELFF | TGTGCCAGCAGCCCCCGACAGGGACAAGCCGGGGAGCTGTTTTTT
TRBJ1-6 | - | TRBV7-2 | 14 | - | CASRDTLYNSPLHF | TGTGCCAGCAGAGACACCCTCTATAATTCACCCCTCCACTTT
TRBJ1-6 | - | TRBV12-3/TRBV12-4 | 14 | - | CASSLPPYNSPLHF | TGTGCCAGCAGTCTCCCCCCTTATAATTCACCCCTCCACTTT
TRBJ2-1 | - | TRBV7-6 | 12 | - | CASSLGLNEQFF | TGTGCCAGCAGCTTAGGGTTGAATGAGCAGTTCTTC
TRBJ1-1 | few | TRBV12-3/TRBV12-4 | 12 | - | CASTDTHTEAFF | TGTGCCAGCACGGACACTCACACTGAAGCTTTCTTT
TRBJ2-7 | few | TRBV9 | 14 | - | CASSAIGWGDEQYF | TGTGCCAGCAGCGCCATAGGGTGGGGCGACGAGCAGTACTTC
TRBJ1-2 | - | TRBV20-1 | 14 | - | CSARESIQVYGYTF | TGCAGTGCTAGAGAGTCCATCCAGGTCTATGGCTACACCTTC
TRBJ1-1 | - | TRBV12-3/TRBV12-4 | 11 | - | CASSFYLAAFF | TGTGCCAGCAGTTTTTACTTAGCGGCTTTCTTT
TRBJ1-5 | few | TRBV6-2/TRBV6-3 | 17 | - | CASSYSGGATYNQPQHF | TGTGCCAGCAGTTACAGCGGAGGGGCGACCTACAATCAGCCCCAGCATTTT
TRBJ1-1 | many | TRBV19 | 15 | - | CASSITGSLGPEAFF | TGTGCCAGTAGTATAACAGGGTCTTTGGGTCCTGAAGCTTTCTTT
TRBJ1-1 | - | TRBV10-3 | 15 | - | CAISESWGGNTEAFF | TGTGCCATCAGTGAGTCGTGGGGGGGAAACACTGAAGCTTTCTTT
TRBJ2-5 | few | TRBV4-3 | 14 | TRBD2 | CASSQSVAGVVQYF | TGCGCCAGCAGCCAATCGGTAGCGGGGGTGGTCCAGTACTTC
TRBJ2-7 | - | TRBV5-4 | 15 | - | CASSLDGSGTYEQYF | TGTGCCAGCAGCTTGGATGGTAGCGGCACCTACGAGCAGTACTTC
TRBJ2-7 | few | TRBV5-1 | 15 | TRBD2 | CASSFRGVLVYEQYF | TGCGCCAGCAGCTTCCGGGGGGTCCTCGTCTACGAGCAGTACTTC